This T cell receptor (beta chain) comes out of a study of low-dose radiotherapy and immunotherapy resistance in tumors. Study-level background: Treatment included intravenous cyclophosphamide dosed at 200 mg/m2 every two weeks, one day before radiation and immunotherapy. The study gave patients oral aspirin 300 mg daily for four cycles from cycle 1 day 1.

V was pared by 7 bases and J by 0 bases, with 18 bases between. The CDR3 sequence is 17 residues long. Germline V CDR1 and CDR2: LNHDA, SQIVND (reference sequence). Primers used for first-strand cDNA, a TRAV- and TRBV-specific set, covered both alpha and beta chains. Both a constant-region primer and a V-primer adapter served to amplify TCRs across approximately 19 PCR cycles. MiXCR was run by TCRdb on the reads, yielding one entry per CDR3 protein. Here the sample spans more than 9,500 distinct CDR3 sequences, roughly 72% being singletons. The chain couples TRBV19 to TRBJ2-2; D possibly corresponds to TRBD2 (5 bases). This clonotype originated in a human donor with advanced metastatic prostate, ovarian, gallbladder or colorectal cancer (not recorded which). This table probably holds off-target reads from a library built for another chain. As DNA, the CDR3 is TGTGCCAGTAACCCCGGACGGGGAAGGTCGAACACCGGGGAGCTGTTTTTT. This sequence encodes CASNPGRGRSNTGELFF.